Reported below is one TCR beta chain. This sample was taken from a study of blood T cell repertoires in COVID-19. Study summary: COVID-19 samples, acute and convalescent, were from the United States, Italy and Spain.

The CDR3 is made up of 17 amino acids. The germline V gene has CDR1 SGHNT and CDR2 YYREEE (reference sequence). Trimming removed 4 bases at V and 0 bases at J, with 19 bases between. Produced via immunoSEQ multiplex PCR; TCRdb's table is partial and in-frame only. The data hold under 300,000 clones, with about 86% observed a single time. The source is a woman of 80 years or more with acute or convalescent COVID-19. The sequencing sample was made of peripheral blood. This chain joins TRBV5-4 and TRBJ1-2; D is perhaps TRBD1 (6 bases). CDR3 nucleotide sequence: TGTGCCAGCAGCCCCGTAGGAGGGGGGGGACCTAACTATGGCTACACCTTC. Protein sequence: CASSPVGGGGPNYGYTF.